This TCR beta chain was sequenced for a study of cytomegalovirus exposure and HLA in healthy donors. Study findings and constraints: Presence/absence analyses rested on an assumption that sequencing depth was roughly uniform across donors.

Note on this clone: Its antigen remains unidentified.

The germline gives CDR1 MDHEN, CDR2 SYDVKM. With 10 bases clipped from V and 5 bases from J, the junction kept 13 bases outside the gene matches. The CDR3 is 15 residues long. With 60 Vbeta and 13 Jbeta primers, the PCR was carried out. The method was immunoSEQ multiplex PCR; TCRdb's version includes in-frame clones alone and lacks a portion of them. The sample records roughly 100,000 clones, about 73% being singletons. The receptor was derived from a woman between 50 and 59 years old in good health and CMV-seropositive. The chain employs TRBV28 and TRBJ2-5, with 10 bases matching TRBD2. The material sequenced was PBMCs. The CDR3 here is CATSQREGLTETQYF. Written as DNA, the CDR3 is TGTGCCACCTCGCAGCGGGAGGGCCTAACGGAGACCCAGTACTTC.